This entry lists 7 T cell receptor beta chains sequenced from one sample in a study of T-cell reconstitution after alpha-beta-depleted transplantation in children. Library preparation (for TCRbeta) was performed with unique molecular identifiers. Using its own MiXCR run on the PCR reads, TCRdb lists one record per CDR3 protein. Of about 610,000 distinct CDR3 sequences in the sample, more than 9% were seen once. The specimen comprised PBMCs from the stem cell graft donor, sampled from the stem cell graft. The receptors were sampled from a human donor who donated a stem cell graft to a child with acute myeloid leukemia.

This clonotype was recorded a few times. The rearrangement uses TRBV7-6 and TRBJ1-2, with a possible D match to TRBD1 (6 bases). Germline CDR1 is SGHVS and CDR2 is FNYEAQ. The V end lost 2 bases, the J end lost 8 bases, and 15 bases lay between the germline ends. This CDR3 is built from 14 residues. The CDR3 spells CASSLSPGVGGYTF. The CDR3, as DNA: TGTGCCAGCAGCTTATCCCCAGGGGTGGGGGGCTACACCTTC.

V is TRBV2 and J is TRBJ2-2, with 8 nucleotides matching TRBD1. The CDR3 spans 15 residues. Germline CDR1 reads SNHLY; CDR2 reads FYNNEI. Trimming removed 7 bases from V and 2 bases from J; junction bases left unmatched: 6. The CDR3 loop reads CASNLQGANTGELFF. In DNA form, the CDR3 reads TGTGCCAGCAATCTGCAGGGGGCTAACACCGGGGAGCTGTTTTTT. The variable domain in full, with the rest retrieved from reference TRBV2 and TRBJ2-2, is EPEVTQTPSHQVTQMGQEVILRCVPISNHLYFYWYRQILGQKVEFLVSFYNNEISEKSEIFDDQFSVERPDGSNFTLKIRSTKLEDSAMYFCASNLQGANTGELFFGEGSRLTVL.

This clonotype came up a few times. The V call is TRBV5-8, the J call TRBJ1-2, with a weak D call TRBD1 (6 bases). The CDR3 has 16 residues. The V and J ends lost 3 bases and 4 bases respectively, with 19 bases between them. The germline gives CDR1 SGHTS, CDR2 YDEGEE. The CDR3 region has the DNA TGTGCCAGCAGCTCCAGGGGTGCAGGGCTGGGCTATGGCTACACCTTC. Encoded protein: CASSSRGAGLGYGYTF.

The rearrangement links TRBV4-3 to TRBJ2-3; D gene uncertain. V shed 4 bases and J shed 1 base, with 12 bases lying between them. CDR3 size: 15 residues. The germline V gene has CDR1 LGHNA and CDR2 YSLEER. The CDR3 protein is CASSLDATRTDTQYF. CDR3 DNA: TGCGCCAGCAGCCTCGACGCAACCCGCACAGATACGCAGTATTTT.

The rearrangement joins TRBV19 to TRBJ2-7; 8 bases agree with TRBD1. With V trimmed by 3 bases and J by 0 bases, 4 bases remained unmatched. CDR1 LNHDA and CDR2 SQIVND come from the germline V gene (reference sequence). There are 15 residues in the CDR3. CDR3 in DNA: TGTGCCAGTAGTATCCCAGGGGGCCTCTCCTACGAGCAGTACTTC. Protein: CASSIPGGLSYEQYF.

CDR3 DNA: TGTGCCAGCAGCTTACCTTCCGGGTCATTGAACACTGAAGCTTTCTTT. As protein: CASSLPSGSLNTEAFF. The chain is built from TRBV7-9 and TRBJ1-1; no reliable D call. The CDR3 consists of 16 residues. V lost 2 bases and J lost 0, with 13 bases in between. Per the germline V gene, CDR1 is SEHNR and CDR2 is FQNEAQ (reference sequence).

The rearrangement uses TRBV20-1 and TRBJ1-2; D not certain. The V gene's germline CDR1 is DFQATT and CDR2 SNEGSKA (reference sequence). Trimming stripped 3 bases from V and 4 bases from J, with 15 bases between. The CDR3 runs to 14 residues. The CDR3 protein is CSASPKGEGYGYTF. CDR3 nucleotide sequence: TGCAGTGCTAGTCCCAAGGGTGAAGGCTATGGCTACACCTTC.